This T cell receptor beta chain stems from a study of blood T cell repertoires in COVID-19. Study overall: The cDNA or gDNA used as material had been derived from T cells, B-cell-depleted T cells, or PBMCs.

This clone was counted a single time. In the authors' workflow: Amplified reference gene primers provided the basis for estimating nucleated cell counts. Here immunoSEQ multiplex PCR was the method, and the copy in TCRdb shows in-frame clones only, minus some. That table furnishes V, J and clone size, whereas the DNA furnished D and trimming. The table has about 230,000 clones, approximately 80% seen once; the top ten hold around 30%. The sequencing sample was made of peripheral blood. This TCR came from a man aged 35 to 55 with acute or convalescent COVID-19.

CDR3: CASSLWEINNEQFF. Here the CDR3 DNA reads TGTGCCAGCAGCTTATGGGAGATAAACAATGAGCAGTTCTTC. The chain couples TRBV7-6 to TRBJ2-1; tentative D call: TRBD2 (5 bases). CDR3 length equals 14 residues. Germline assignment: CDR1 SGHVS and CDR2 FNYEAQ. Trimming cost V 2 bases and J 5 bases, with 10 bases left between them.